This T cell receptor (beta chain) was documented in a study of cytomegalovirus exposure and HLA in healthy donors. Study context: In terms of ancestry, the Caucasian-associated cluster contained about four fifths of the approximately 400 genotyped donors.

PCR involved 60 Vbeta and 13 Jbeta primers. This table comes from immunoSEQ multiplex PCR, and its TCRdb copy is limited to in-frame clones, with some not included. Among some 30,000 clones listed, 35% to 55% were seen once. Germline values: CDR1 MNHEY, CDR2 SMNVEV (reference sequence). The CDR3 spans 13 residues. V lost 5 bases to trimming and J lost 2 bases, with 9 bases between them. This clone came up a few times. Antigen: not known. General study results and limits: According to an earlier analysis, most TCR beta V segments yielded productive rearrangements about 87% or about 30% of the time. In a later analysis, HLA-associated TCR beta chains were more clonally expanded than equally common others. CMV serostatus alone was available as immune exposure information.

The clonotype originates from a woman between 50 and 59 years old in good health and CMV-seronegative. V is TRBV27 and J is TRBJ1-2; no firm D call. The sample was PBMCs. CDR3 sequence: CASSLTVNYGYTF. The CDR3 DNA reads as TGTGCCAGCAGTCTAACAGTCAACTATGGCTACACCTTC.